The TCR beta chain described here comes from a study of cytotoxic CD8 clonotypes in ibrutinib-treated CLL. This CDR3 spans 13 amino acids. The V end was cut by 7 bases, the J end by 7 bases, with 14 bases between. Germline V gives CDR1 MDHEN, CDR2 SYDVKM. The method was immunoSEQ multiplex PCR; TCRdb's version includes in-frame clones alone and lacks a portion of them. The sample yields about 250,000 clones, 60% to 75% seen once. The J gene is TRBJ1-5, the V gene TRBV28; weak D call: TRBD1 (5 bases). Sequenced here: PBMCs, sampled after 24 months of ibrutinib treatment. This TCR came from a human donor with chronic lymphocytic leukemia. This chain's CDR3 is CASTTGFGQPQHF. CDR3 DNA: TGTGCCAGCACCACAGGCTTTGGCCAGCCCCAGCATTTT.